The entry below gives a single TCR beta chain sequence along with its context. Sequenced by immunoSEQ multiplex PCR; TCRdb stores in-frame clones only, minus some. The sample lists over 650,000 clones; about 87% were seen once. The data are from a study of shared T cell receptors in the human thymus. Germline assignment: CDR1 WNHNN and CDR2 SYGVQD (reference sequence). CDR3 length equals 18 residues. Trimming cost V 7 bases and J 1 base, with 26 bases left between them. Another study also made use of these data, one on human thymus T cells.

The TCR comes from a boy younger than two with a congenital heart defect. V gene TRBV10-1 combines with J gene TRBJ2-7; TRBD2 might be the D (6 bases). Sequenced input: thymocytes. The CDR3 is CASTQGNSGAEKSYEQYF. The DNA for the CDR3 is TGCGCCAGCACCCAGGGCAACTCGGGAGCGGAAAAGTCCTACGAGCAGTACTTC.